This T cell receptor beta chain was found in a study of shared clonotypes between healthy human individuals. From germline, CDR1 is MNHEY and CDR2 SVGAGI. The CDR3 length is 15 residues. The V and J ends lost 0 bases and 7 bases, in that order; junction bases with no gene match: 6. Here immunoSEQ multiplex PCR was the method, and the copy in TCRdb shows in-frame clones only, minus some. The table includes a few million clones, around 90% detected once. Sequenced: naive CD4+ T cells sorted from blood. Subset described: CD45RA+ positively selected. The chain has TRBV6-5 and TRBJ2-7; TRBD1 matches at 10 bases. This receptor was identified in a man aged 18 to 29 in good health. The CDR3 sequence is CASSYSGTGAGEQYF. DNA for the CDR3: TGTGCCAGCAGTTACTCAGGGACAGGGGCGGGGGAGCAGTACTTC.